Below, 22 T cell receptor beta chains from the same sample are listed, as sequenced in a study of siplizumab effects on memory and regulatory T cells. Produced via immunoSEQ multiplex PCR; TCRdb's table is partial and in-frame only. Of over 95,000 clones listed, 85% to 95% were seen once; the top ten hold 0.16%. Sequenced: non-Treg CD4+ T cells sorted from blood. The receptor source for this set is a human donor in good health.

The chain joins TRBV27 to TRBJ2-7; perhaps TRBD1 as D (7 bases). V lost 5 bases, J lost 2 bases, and 16 bases lay in between. The CDR3 has 15 amino acids. The germline V gene has CDR1 MNHEY and CDR2 SMNVEV (reference sequence). CDR3: CASSAGGGGPYEQYF. DNA for the CDR3: TGTGCCAGCAGTGCGGGTGGAGGGGGCCCCTACGAGCAGTACTTC.

The CDR3 DNA follows: TGTGCCAGCTCACCTAGACTAGCGGGGGGAAACAGTAAGTTGGATACGCAGTATTTT. This encodes CASSPRLAGGNSKLDTQYF. The chain couples TRBV18 to TRBJ2-3; 13 bases agree with TRBD2. Germline values: CDR1 KGHSH, CDR2 LQKENI. CDR3 length: 19 amino acids. Trimming removed 3 bases from V and 6 bases from J; junction bases left unmatched: 15.

This chain connects TRBV5-1 to TRBJ2-5; no firm D call. Germline CDR1 is SGHRS and CDR2 is YFSETQ. The CDR3 runs 13 residues. Deletions cut 3 bases from V and 3 bases from J, with 9 bases between. CDR3 bases: TGCGCCAGCAGCTCGGCAGTAGAAGAGACCCAGTACTTC. This codes for CASSSAVEETQYF. Combining the CDR3 with reference TRBV5-1 and TRBJ2-5 gives the whole variable domain KAGVTQTPRYLIKTRGQQVTLSCSPISGHRSVSWYQQTPGQGLQFLFEYFSETQRNKGNFPGRFSGRQFSNSRSEMNVSTLELGDSALYLCASSSAVEETQYFGPGTRLLVL.

The chain carries TRBV6-5 and TRBJ2-7, with D possibly called TRBD1 or TRBD2 (5 bases each). The CDR3 is 15 amino acids. CDR1 and CDR2 from the germline V gene are MNHEY and SVGAGI. Between the trimmed V and J ends, which lost 0 bases and 2 bases, there was a span of 11 bases. CDR3 residues: CASSYSRGDPYEQYF. Here the CDR3 DNA reads TGTGCCAGCAGTTACTCAAGAGGGGACCCCTACGAGCAGTACTTC.

V gene TRBV29-1 combines with J gene TRBJ2-1; 7 bases agree with TRBD2. Germline V gene lookup returns CDR1 SQVTM and CDR2 ANQGSEA. After removal of 4 bases from V and 0 bases from J, the junction contained 6 bases not matched to a gene. The CDR3 runs 15 residues. The CDR3 loop reads CSVGVGGSSYNEQFF. The CDR3 DNA reads as TGCAGCGTTGGGGTCGGGGGGAGCTCCTACAATGAGCAGTTCTTC.

This rearrangement joins TRBV19 to TRBJ1-6; 8 bases are shared with TRBD1. The CDR3 extends over 15 amino acids. Germline V gene data show CDR1 as LNHDA and CDR2 as SQIVND (reference sequence). The V and J ends lost 6 bases and 6 bases, in that order; junction bases with no gene match: 7. The CDR3 is CASSTDRAGNSPLHF. The CDR3, as DNA: TGTGCCAGTAGCACGGACAGGGCTGGTAATTCACCCCTCCACTTT.

The gene calls are TRBV27 and TRBJ2-1; possibly TRBD2 for D (6 bases). V lost 5 bases to trimming and J lost 9 bases, with 8 bases between them. The CDR3 contains 11 residues. Germline CDR1 MNHEY, CDR2 SMNVEV (reference sequence). CDR3 protein: CASSRRGEQFF. CDR3 sequence (DNA): TGTGCCAGCAGTCGGCGGGGTGAGCAGTTCTTC.

The V call is TRBV7-9, the J call TRBJ2-7; the D gene could be TRBD1 or TRBD2 (5 bases each). Between the trimmed V and J ends, which lost 5 bases and 0 bases, there was a span of 17 bases. The CDR3 extends over 16 amino acids. CDR1 and CDR2 (germline): SEHNR, FQNEAQ (reference sequence). In DNA, the CDR3 is TGTGCCAGCAGCGCGGTAGGGACGGCTAGCTCCTACGAGCAGTACTTC. It codes for CASSAVGTASSYEQYF.

This clone was counted only a few times. The chain carries TRBV2 and TRBJ1-1, with D hard to call. V shed 7 bases and J shed 6 bases, with 9 bases lying between them. The CDR3 length is 11 residues. Per the germline V gene, CDR1 is SNHLY and CDR2 is FYNNEI. The CDR3: CASNSRSEAFF. The CDR3 DNA reads TGTGCCAGCAACTCGAGGTCTGAAGCTTTCTTT. The full variable domain, in which reference TRBV2 and TRBJ1-1 provide the parts outside the CDR3, is EPEVTQTPSHQVTQMGQEVILRCVPISNHLYFYWYRQILGQKVEFLVSFYNNEISEKSEIFDDQFSVERPDGSNFTLKIRSTKLEDSAMYFCASNSRSEAFFGQGTRLTVV.

V is TRBV11-2 and J is TRBJ1-5, with TRBD1 matching over 7 bases. V lost 2 bases to trimming and J lost 7 bases; unmatched junction nucleotides: 5. The germline V gene encodes CDR1 SGHAT and CDR2 FQNNGV. CDR3 length equals 14 residues. The CDR3 here is CASSLSTGDQPQHF. The CDR3 DNA reads as TGTGCCAGCAGCTTATCTACAGGGGACCAGCCCCAGCATTTT.

The gene calls are TRBV28 and TRBJ2-2; D unresolved. Germline CDR1 reads MDHEN; CDR2 reads SYDVKM. The CDR3 runs to 12 residues. V lost 2 bases, J lost 5 bases, and 3 bases lay in between. The CDR3 sequence is CASSLSTGELFF. The CDR3 DNA is TGTGCCAGCAGTTTAAGTACCGGGGAGCTGTTTTTT.

In this sample, this clone turned up once. This chain joins TRBV29-1 and TRBJ2-3, with 7 bases that match TRBD2. Unmatched junction bases numbered 9, after V lost 8 bases and J lost 7 bases. CDR3 size: 12 residues. Germline V lookup: CDR1 SQVTM, CDR2 ANQGSEA. CDR3 sequence reads: CSTGTTPNTQYF. CDR3 DNA sequence: TGCAGCACCGGGACTACCCCCAATACGCAGTATTTT.

The chain combines TRBV15 with TRBJ2-4; D gene ambiguous. The ends were cut back, 3 bases at V and 1 base at J, with 19 bases in the middle. In germline, CDR1 is LNHNV, CDR2 YYDKDF (reference sequence). The length of the CDR3 is 18 residues. CDR3 in amino acids: CATSSPLDHGPAKNIQYF. The CDR3 DNA reads as TGTGCCACCAGCAGCCCCTTGGATCACGGGCCTGCCAAAAACATTCAGTACTTC.

The rearrangement links TRBV10-1 to TRBJ2-7, with D possibly TRBD1 on 6 matching bases. The CDR3 spans 14 residues. CDR1 and CDR2 (germline): WNHNN, SYGVQD (reference sequence). The germline V and J ends were trimmed by 0 bases and 4 bases, with 10 bases remaining between them. This CDR3 is CASSESPGAYEQYF. The DNA of the CDR3 is TGCGCCAGCAGTGAGTCACCAGGGGCGTACGAGCAGTACTTC.

The table lists this clone with a count of one. The V call is TRBV11-2, the J call TRBJ2-5; D perhaps matches TRBD1 (5 bases). Germline V gene sequence: CDR1 SGHAT, CDR2 FQNNGV. Trimming removed 6 bases from V and 5 bases from J, with 16 bases in between. This CDR3 contains 14 residues. The CDR3, as DNA: TGTGCCAGCAGTCCGCAAGGGGTAGGGGAGACCCAGTACTTC. Its protein product is CASSPQGVGETQYF.

The chain carries TRBV5-1 and TRBJ2-5, with unresolved D. Trimming removed 0 bases at V and 1 base at J, with 1 base between. From germline, CDR1 is SGHRS and CDR2 YFSETQ. The CDR3 spans 12 residues. Here the CDR3 DNA reads TGCGCCAGCAGCTTGGCCCAAGAGACCCAGTACTTC. It translates to CASSLAQETQYF.

V is TRBV19 and J is TRBJ1-2, with a possible D match to TRBD1 (5 bases). This CDR3 spans 15 amino acids. CDR1 LNHDA and CDR2 SQIVND come from the germline V gene (reference sequence). Trimming left V 3 bases short and J 7 bases short, with 18 bases between. As DNA, the CDR3 is TGTGCCAGTAGTATTTCCAGGGAGGGTTTCGGTGGCTACACCTTC. It codes for CASSISREGFGGYTF.

The chain couples TRBV11-3 to TRBJ2-3; D gene uncertain. V lost 2 bases, J lost 4 bases, and 10 bases lay in between. Germline values: CDR1 SGHNT, CDR2 YENEEA. This CDR3 has 14 amino acids. CDR3 in DNA: TGTGCCAGCAGCTTAAATCCTGCCGCAGATACGCAGTATTTT. This sequence encodes CASSLNPAADTQYF.

The chain has TRBV6-5 and TRBJ2-2; 7 nucleotides align to TRBD1. CDR1 MNHEY and CDR2 SVGAGI come from the germline V gene. The CDR3 contains 14 residues. The V gene end was trimmed by 2 bases and the J gene end by 4 bases; junction bases not matched to a gene: 1. CDR3 DNA: TGTGCCAGCAGTTACGGGACAGCCACCGGGGAGCTGTTTTTT. It translates to CASSYGTATGELFF.

The rearrangement links TRBV14 to TRBJ1-1, with 7 bases fitting TRBD1. The CDR3 is 13 amino acids. Germline-derived CDR1 and CDR2 are SGHDN and FVKESK. V was clipped by 8 bases and J by 7 bases; unmatched bases: 10. CDR3 region: CASGRRTGGEAFF. DNA of the CDR3: TGTGCCAGCGGACGACGGACAGGCGGTGAAGCTTTCTTT.

The chain recombines TRBV10-1 with TRBJ1-5; D is undetermined. This CDR3 contains 13 residues. Looked up from germline, CDR1 is WNHNN and CDR2 is SYGVQD (reference sequence). V lost 3 bases to trimming and J lost 2 bases, with 5 bases between them. CDR3 sequence (DNA): TGCGCCAGCAGTGATAGGGGCAATCAGCCCCAGCATTTT. Its protein is CASSDRGNQPQHF.

This clone has only a few counts. The V call is TRBV7-2, the J call TRBJ2-7; 9 nucleotides line up with TRBD1. V dropped 0 bases and J dropped 2; count of bases not matched to a gene: 2. Germline V gene data show CDR1 as SGHTA and CDR2 as FQGNSA. The CDR3 is made up of 15 amino acids. The CDR3 loop reads CASSLARDRAYEQYF. The CDR3 region has the DNA TGTGCCAGCAGCTTAGCCCGGGACAGGGCCTACGAGCAGTACTTC.